The 9 T cell receptor beta chains presented below share a single source sample, sequenced in a study of T cells in Graves' hyperthyroidism and ophthalmopathy. Researchers amplified the TCR beta CDR3 regions from RNA transcripts. First-round RT-PCR of the TCR CDR3 relied on the HTBI primer set. TCRdb analysed the multiplex PCR reads with MiXCR anew, one entry per CDR3 protein. The profile covers 650,000 to 750,000 distinct CDR3 sequences, with around 15% appearing a single time and roughly a tenth taken by the ten largest. The material sequenced was blood. These receptors all come from a woman aged 18-29 years with Graves' hyperthyroidism.

This clonotype occurred many times. The chain uses TRBV3-1 and TRBJ2-1; D uncertain. The CDR3 totals 11 residues. The germline CDR1 and CDR2 sequences are LGHDT and YNNKEL (reference sequence). V was pared by 1 base and J by 7 bases, with 2 bases between. CDR3 DNA sequence: TGTGCCAGCAGCCAAGGGAATGAGCAGTTCTTC. It yields the protein CASSQGNEQFF.

This clonotype was picked up many times. The chain links TRBV30 to TRBJ2-1; TRBD2 matches 10 bases. Germline-derived CDR1 and CDR2 are GTSNPN and SVGIG (reference sequence). Trimming removed 0 bases from V and 4 bases from J; junction bases left unmatched: 9. This CDR3 region has 17 residues. The CDR3 loop is CAWSVSRTSGLYNEQFF. The CDR3 nucleotides are TGTGCCTGGAGTGTATCAAGGACTAGCGGCCTATACAATGAGCAGTTCTTC. Full variable domain (remainder filled in from reference TRBV30 and TRBJ2-1): SQTIHQWPATLVQPVGSPLSLECTVEGTSNPNLYWYRQAAGRGLQLLFYSVGIGQISSEVPQNLSASRPQDRQFILSSKKLLLSDSGFYLCAWSVSRTSGLYNEQFFGPGTRLTVL.

This clonotype occurred a few times. Since a much larger clone is just one base distant, this may be a read error. This chain joins TRBV6-5 and TRBJ2-7; 9 bases map to TRBD2. This CDR3 spans 14 amino acids. Germline-derived CDR1 and CDR2 are MNHEY and SVGAGI. J lost 2 bases, V lost 3 bases, and 2 bases had no gene match. In DNA, the CDR3 is TGTGCCAGCAGTTATACTAGCGGGCCCTACGAGCAGTACTTC. Protein: CASSYTSGPYEQYF.

This clonotype was recorded at least ten times. The rearrangement links TRBV7-6 to TRBJ2-2, with 15 bases lining up with TRBD2. V was pared by 5 bases and J by 6 bases, with 1 base of the junction left unmatched. CDR1 is SGHVS and CDR2 is FNYEAQ in the germline V gene. There are 15 residues in the CDR3. The CDR3, as DNA: TGTGCCAGCAGCCGGACTAGCGGGAGGGCCGGGGAGCTGTTTTTT. Residues: CASSRTSGRAGELFF.

This clonotype has a count of ten or more. The CDR3 loop is CSASLQGVDDSNYGYTF. CDR3 DNA: TGCAGTGCTAGCCTACAGGGGGTCGACGATTCTAACTATGGCTACACCTTC. The V and J genes are TRBV20-1 and TRBJ1-2, with 8 bases that match TRBD1. Germline lookup yields CDR1 DFQATT and CDR2 SNEGSKA (reference sequence). The length of the CDR3 is 17 residues. V lost 3 bases, J lost 0 bases, and 12 bases stayed unmatched.

This clonotype occurred a few times. V and J are TRBV9 and TRBJ2-1; possible D gene TRBD2, 5 bases. V was shortened by 0 bases and J by 2 bases, with 12 bases between the two germline ends. The V gene's germline CDR1 is SGDLS and CDR2 YYNGEE. The length of the CDR3 is 16 residues. DNA of the CDR3: TGTGCCAGCAGCGTAGTGTCTAGCAGGACCTACAATGAGCAGTTCTTC. The encoded protein is CASSVVSSRTYNEQFF.

This clonotype occurred a few times. The rearrangement links TRBV30 to TRBJ1-5; D may be TRBD1 (5 bases). The germline V and J ends were trimmed by 8 bases and 7 bases, with 15 bases remaining between them. The germline CDR1 and CDR2 sequences are GTSNPN and SVGIG (reference sequence). CDR3 size: 12 residues. The CDR3 DNA follows: TGTGCCGGGGCGGGGGGGAGCCAGCCCCAGCATTTT. This translates into CAGAGGSQPQHF.

In the case of this clonotype: A much larger clone is a single base away; this may be a read error. The chain joins TRBV7-9 to TRBJ1-1; D perhaps matches TRBD1 (6 bases). Trimming took 10 bases from V and 1 from J, leaving 19 bases between them. Germline CDR1 and CDR2: SEHNR and FQNEAQ (reference sequence). The CDR3 loop spans 15 amino acids. CDR3 nucleotides: TGTGCCAACATTACCACAGGGTCGGGGAACACTGAAGCTTTCTTT. Encoded protein: CANITTGSGNTEAFF.

J is TRBJ2-5 and V is TRBV7-9, with 7 bases aligning to TRBD1. The length of the CDR3 is 15 residues. Per germline, CDR1 SEHNR and CDR2 FQNEAQ (reference sequence). V dropped 5 bases and J dropped 0; count of bases not matched to a gene: 6. The CDR3, as DNA: TGTGCCAGCAGCCCGTATGGACAGGACCAAGAGACCCAGTACTTC. This encodes CASSPYGQDQETQYF. Drawing the rest from reference TRBV7-9 and TRBJ2-5, the complete variable domain is DTGVSQNPRHKITKRGQNVTFRCDPISEHNRLYWYRQTLGQGPEFLTYFQNEAQLEKSRLLSDRFSAERPKGSFSTLEIQRTEQGDSAMYLCASSPYGQDQETQYFGPGTRLLVL.